This T cell receptor (beta chain) comes out of a study of OX40 agonist ivuxolimab in advanced cancers. General study points: The average count of expanded clones was higher among CD8+ T cells than among CD4+. The work left the antigen specificity of expanded peripheral T cells undetermined.

Worth noting for this clone: Its antigen is as yet unknown.

Profiling relied on immunoSEQ multiplex PCR, and the TCRdb table lists in-frame clones only, not all of them. The sample shows tens of thousands of clones, 92% of them seen only once. This CDR3 is 15 amino acids long. Germline-derived CDR1 and CDR2 are SGHKS and YYEKEE (reference sequence). Germline trimming cut 3 bases from V and 4 bases from J; bases unmatched to any gene: 9. The rearrangement joins TRBV5-5 to TRBJ1-2, with 7 bases matching TRBD1. The receptor was derived from an adult with an advanced solid tumor such as melanoma, head and neck, liver or kidney cancer. This specimen consisted of CD4+ or CD8+ T cells sorted from blood, obtained in a trial of the OX40 agonist ivuxolimab. The CDR3 DNA sequence: TGTGCCAGCAGCTCCACAGGGGACGTGGGCTATGGCTACACCTTC. Translating it yields CASSSTGDVGYGYTF.